This record concerns one T cell receptor (beta chain) sequence. This entry is derived from a study of T cell responses to AZD1222 COVID-19 vaccine. This CDR3 is built from 15 residues. The V end was cut by 5 bases, the J end by 0 bases, with 14 bases between. CDR1 and CDR2 from the germline V gene are SQVTM and ANQGSEA. Produced via immunoSEQ multiplex PCR; TCRdb's table is partial and in-frame only. The sample holds 80,000 or so clones, roughly nine tenths seen once. The chain employs TRBV29-1 and TRBJ2-1; D gene ambiguous. This clonotype was obtained from an adult who received the AZD1222 COVID-19 vaccine. This specimen consisted of peripheral blood, obtained 28 days after the second AZD1222 dose. In DNA, the CDR3 is TGCAGCGTTAGTTGGTGCACCCACTCCTACAATGAGCAGTTCTTC. Protein sequence: CSVSWCTHSYNEQFF.